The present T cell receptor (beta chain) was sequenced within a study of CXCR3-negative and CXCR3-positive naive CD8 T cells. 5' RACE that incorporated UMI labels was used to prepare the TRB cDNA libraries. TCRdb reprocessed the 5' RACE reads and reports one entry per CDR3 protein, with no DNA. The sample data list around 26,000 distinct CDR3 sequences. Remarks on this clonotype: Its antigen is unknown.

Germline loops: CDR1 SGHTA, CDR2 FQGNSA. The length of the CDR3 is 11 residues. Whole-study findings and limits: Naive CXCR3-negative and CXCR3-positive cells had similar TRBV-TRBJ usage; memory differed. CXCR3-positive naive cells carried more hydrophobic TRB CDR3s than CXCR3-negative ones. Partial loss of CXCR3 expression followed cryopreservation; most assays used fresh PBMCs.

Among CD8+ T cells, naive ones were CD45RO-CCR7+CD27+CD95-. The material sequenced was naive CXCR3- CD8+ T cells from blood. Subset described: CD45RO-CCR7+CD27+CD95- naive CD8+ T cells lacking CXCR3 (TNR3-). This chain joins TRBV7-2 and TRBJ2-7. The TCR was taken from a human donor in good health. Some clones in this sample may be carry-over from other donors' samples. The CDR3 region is CASSFSHEQYF.